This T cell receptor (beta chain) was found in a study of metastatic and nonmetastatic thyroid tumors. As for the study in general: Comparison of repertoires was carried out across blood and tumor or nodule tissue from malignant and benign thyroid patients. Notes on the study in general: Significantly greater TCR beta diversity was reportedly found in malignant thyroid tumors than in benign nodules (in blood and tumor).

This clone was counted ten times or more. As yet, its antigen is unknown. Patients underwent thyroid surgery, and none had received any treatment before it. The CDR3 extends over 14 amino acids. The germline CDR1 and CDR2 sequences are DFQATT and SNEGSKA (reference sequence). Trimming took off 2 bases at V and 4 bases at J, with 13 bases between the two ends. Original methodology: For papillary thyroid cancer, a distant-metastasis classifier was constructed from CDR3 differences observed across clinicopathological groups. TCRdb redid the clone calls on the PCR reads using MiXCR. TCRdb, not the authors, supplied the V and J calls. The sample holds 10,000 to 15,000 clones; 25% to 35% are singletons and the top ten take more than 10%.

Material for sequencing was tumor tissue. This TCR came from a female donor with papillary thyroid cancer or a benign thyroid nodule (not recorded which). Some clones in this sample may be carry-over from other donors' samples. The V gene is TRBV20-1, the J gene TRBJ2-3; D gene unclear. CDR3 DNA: TGCAGTGCTAGAACCATCGATAAGGCAGATACGCAGTATTTT. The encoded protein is CSARTIDKADTQYF.